The 6 T cell receptor beta chains reported below all come from one sample, sequenced in a study of memory CD4+ T cells and cytomegalovirus serostatus. TCRdb's copy holds only in-frame clones and misses some; the assay was immunoSEQ multiplex PCR. The data hold 56,000 or so clones, with 82% observed a single time. The sort gate was single viable CD3+CD4+CD8-CD45RO+ cells for memory CD4+ T cells. The sequencing input was memory CD4+ T cells from blood. These receptors were collected from an adult in good health and CMV-seronegative.

The chain is built from TRBV6-6 and TRBJ2-3; D is undetermined. The length of the CDR3 is 13 residues. V was trimmed by 10 bases and J by 2 bases, leaving 13 bases between them. CDR1 and CDR2 (germline): MNHNY, SVGAGI (reference sequence). The CDR3 DNA follows: TGTGCCATTAGGGCACACACCACAGATACGCAGTATTTT. Translation: CAIRAHTTDTQYF.

This clone was counted a single time. The chain employs TRBV5-4 and TRBJ2-3; no firm D call. CDR1 and CDR2 (germline): SGHNT, YYREEE (reference sequence). The CDR3 runs 13 residues. Trimming cost V 2 bases and J 0 bases, with 4 bases left between them. CDR3 amino acids: CASSFSSTDTQYF. Written as DNA, the CDR3 is TGTGCCAGCAGCTTCTCTAGCACAGATACGCAGTATTTT.

The V gene is TRBV11-2, the J gene TRBJ2-7; D possibly corresponds to TRBD2 (6 bases). Per germline, CDR1 SGHAT and CDR2 FQNNGV. V was pared by 1 base and J by 9 bases, with 16 bases between. The CDR3 consists of 14 residues. The CDR3 spells CASSLVHSGSGQYF. In DNA, the CDR3 is TGTGCCAGCAGCTTAGTCCACAGCGGGTCAGGGCAGTACTTC.

The chain has TRBV7-3 and TRBJ2-3; 8 nucleotides agree with TRBD2. CDR1 and CDR2 from the germline V gene are SGHTA and FQGTGA. The CDR3 loop spans 15 amino acids. The V segment lost 3 bases and the J segment 3 bases; nucleotides outside the gene matches: 5. The CDR3, as DNA: TGTGCCAGCAGCTTCGGGGGGGCCGGGACAGATACGCAGTATTTT. This sequence encodes CASSFGGAGTDTQYF. The entire variable domain, with the rest obtained from reference TRBV7-3 and TRBJ2-3, is as follows: GAGVSQTPSNKVTEKGKYVELRCDPISGHTALYWYRQSLGQGPEFLIYFQGTGAADDSGLPNDRFFAVRPEGSVSTLKIQRTERGDSAVYLCASSFGGAGTDTQYFGPGTRLTVL.

The chain recombines TRBV5-1 with TRBJ2-3; D not certain. The CDR3 covers 14 residues. CDR1 is SGHRS, CDR2 YFSETQ, per germline. With 1 base removed from V and 2 bases from J, the gap between germline ends came to 8 bases. The CDR3 coding sequence is TGCGCCAGCAGCTTGTCCGCGGACACAGATACGCAGTATTTT. Amino acid sequence: CASSLSADTDTQYF. The entire variable domain, with the rest obtained from reference TRBV5-1 and TRBJ2-3, is as follows: KAGVTQTPRYLIKTRGQQVTLSCSPISGHRSVSWYQQTPGQGLQFLFEYFSETQRNKGNFPGRFSGRQFSNSRSEMNVSTLELGDSALYLCASSLSADTDTQYFGPGTRLTVL.

This clone was observed a few times. CDR3 protein: CASSTSIRGSPLHF. The CDR3 coding sequence is TGTGCCAGCAGCACCAGCATCCGGGGATCACCCCTCCACTTT. The J gene is TRBJ1-6, the V gene TRBV4-2; the D is unclear. The CDR3 is 14 residues long. The germline CDR1 and CDR2 sequences are LGHNA and YNFKEQ. Trimming stripped 5 bases from V and 10 bases from J, with 15 bases between.